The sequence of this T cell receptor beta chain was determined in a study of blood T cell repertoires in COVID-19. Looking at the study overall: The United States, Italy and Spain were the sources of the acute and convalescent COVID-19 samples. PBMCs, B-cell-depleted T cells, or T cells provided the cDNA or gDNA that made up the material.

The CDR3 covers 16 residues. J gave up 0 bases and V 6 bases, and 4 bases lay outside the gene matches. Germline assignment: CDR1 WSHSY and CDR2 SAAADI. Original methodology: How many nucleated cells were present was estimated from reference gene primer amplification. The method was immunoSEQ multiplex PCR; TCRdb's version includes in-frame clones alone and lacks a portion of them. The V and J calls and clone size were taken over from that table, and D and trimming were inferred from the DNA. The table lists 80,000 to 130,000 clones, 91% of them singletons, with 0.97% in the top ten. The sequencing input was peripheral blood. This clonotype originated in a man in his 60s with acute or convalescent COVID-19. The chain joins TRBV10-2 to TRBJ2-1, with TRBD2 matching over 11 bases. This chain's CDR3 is CASRPTSGTSYNEQFF. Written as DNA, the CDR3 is TGCGCCAGCAGGCCGACTAGCGGGACCTCCTACAATGAGCAGTTCTTC.